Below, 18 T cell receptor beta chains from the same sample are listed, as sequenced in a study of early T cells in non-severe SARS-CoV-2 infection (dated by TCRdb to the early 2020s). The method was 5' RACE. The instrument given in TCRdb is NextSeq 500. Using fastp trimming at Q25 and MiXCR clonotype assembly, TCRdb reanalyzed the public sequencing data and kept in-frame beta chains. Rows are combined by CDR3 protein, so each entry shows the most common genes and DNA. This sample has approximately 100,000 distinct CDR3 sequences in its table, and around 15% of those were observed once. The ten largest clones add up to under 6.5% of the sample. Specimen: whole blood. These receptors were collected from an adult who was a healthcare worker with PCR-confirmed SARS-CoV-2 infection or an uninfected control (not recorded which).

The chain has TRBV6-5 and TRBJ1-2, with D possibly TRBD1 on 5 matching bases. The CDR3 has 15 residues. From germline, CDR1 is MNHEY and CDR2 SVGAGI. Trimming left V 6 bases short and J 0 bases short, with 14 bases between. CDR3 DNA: TGTGCCAGCAGGGGTCAGGGAATACCTAACTATGGCTACACCTTC. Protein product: CASRGQGIPNYGYTF.

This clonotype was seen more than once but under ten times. CDR3 loop: CSVEAREDPTDTQYF. The CDR3 bases are TGCAGCGTTGAGGCCAGGGAGGACCCCACAGATACGCAGTATTTT. The chain couples TRBV29-1 to TRBJ2-3, with D possibly TRBD2 on 6 matching bases. Germline V CDR1 and CDR2: SQVTM, ANQGSEA. The CDR3 is made up of 15 amino acids. V gave up 3 bases and J gave up 2 bases, with 15 bases separating them.

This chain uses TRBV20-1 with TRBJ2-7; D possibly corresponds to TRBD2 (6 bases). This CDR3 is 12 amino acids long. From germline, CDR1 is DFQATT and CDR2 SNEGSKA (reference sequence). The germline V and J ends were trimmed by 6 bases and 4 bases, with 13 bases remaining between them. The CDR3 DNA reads TGCAGTGCCCGGAGGGCAGGGTACGAGCAGTACTTC. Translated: CSARRAGYEQYF.

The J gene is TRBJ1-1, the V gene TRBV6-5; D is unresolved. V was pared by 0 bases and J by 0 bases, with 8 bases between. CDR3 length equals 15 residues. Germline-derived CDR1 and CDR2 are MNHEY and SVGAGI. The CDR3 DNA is TGTGCCAGCAGTTACTCTTGGTCCATGAACACTGAAGCTTTCTTT. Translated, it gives CASSYSWSMNTEAFF.

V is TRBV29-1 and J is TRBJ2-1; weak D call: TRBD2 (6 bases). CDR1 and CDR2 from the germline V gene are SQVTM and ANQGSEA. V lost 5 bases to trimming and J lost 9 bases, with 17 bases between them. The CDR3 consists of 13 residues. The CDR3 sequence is CSVRRASVSEQFF. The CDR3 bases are TGCAGCGTTCGGCGGGCTAGCGTTAGTGAGCAGTTCTTC.

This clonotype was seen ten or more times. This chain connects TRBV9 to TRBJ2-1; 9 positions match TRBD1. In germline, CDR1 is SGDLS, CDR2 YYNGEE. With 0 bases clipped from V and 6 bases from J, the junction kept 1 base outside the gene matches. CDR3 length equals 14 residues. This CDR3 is CASSVEDRGNEQFF. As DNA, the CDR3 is TGTGCCAGCAGCGTAGAGGACAGGGGCAATGAGCAGTTCTTC.

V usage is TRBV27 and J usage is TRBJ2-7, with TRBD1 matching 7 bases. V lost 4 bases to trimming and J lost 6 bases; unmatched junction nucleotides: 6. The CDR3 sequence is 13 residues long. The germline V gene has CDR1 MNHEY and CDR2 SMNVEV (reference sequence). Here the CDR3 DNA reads TGTGCCAGCAGTTCCTGGAAGGGGGCCGAGCAGTACTTC. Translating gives CASSSWKGAEQYF.

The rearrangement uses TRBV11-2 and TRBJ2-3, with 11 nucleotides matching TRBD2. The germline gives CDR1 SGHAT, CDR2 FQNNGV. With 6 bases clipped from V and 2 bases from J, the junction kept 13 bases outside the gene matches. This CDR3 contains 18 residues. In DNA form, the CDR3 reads TGTGCCAGCAGTTCCGCCCATCTAGCGGGGGGAACCACAGATACGCAGTATTTT. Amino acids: CASSSAHLAGGTTDTQYF.

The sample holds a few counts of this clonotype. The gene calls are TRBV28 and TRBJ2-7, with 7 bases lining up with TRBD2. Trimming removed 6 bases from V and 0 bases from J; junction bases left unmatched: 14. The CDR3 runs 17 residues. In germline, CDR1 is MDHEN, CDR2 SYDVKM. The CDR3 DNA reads TGTGCCAGCAGCGACCCTAATACCGGGACTACCTCCTACGAGCAGTACTTC. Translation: CASSDPNTGTTSYEQYF. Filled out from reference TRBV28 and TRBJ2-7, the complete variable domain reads DVKVTQSSRYLVKRTGEKVFLECVQDMDHENMFWYRQDPGLGLRLIYFSYDVKMKEKGDIPEGYSVSREKKERFSLILESASTNQTSMYLCASSDPNTGTTSYEQYFGPGTRLTVT.

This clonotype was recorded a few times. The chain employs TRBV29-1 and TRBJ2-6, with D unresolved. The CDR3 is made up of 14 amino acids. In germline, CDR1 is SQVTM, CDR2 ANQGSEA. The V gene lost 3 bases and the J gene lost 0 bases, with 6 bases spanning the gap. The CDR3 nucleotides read TGCAGCGTTGACAGCAGCTCTGGGGCCAACGTCCTGACTTTC. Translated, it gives CSVDSSSGANVLTF.

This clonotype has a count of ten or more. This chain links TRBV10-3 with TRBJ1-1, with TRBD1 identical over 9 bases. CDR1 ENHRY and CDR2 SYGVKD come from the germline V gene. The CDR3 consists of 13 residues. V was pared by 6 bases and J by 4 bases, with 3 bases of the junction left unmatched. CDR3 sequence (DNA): TGTGCCATCAGGGGGACAGGGAGCACTGAAGCTTTCTTT. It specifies CAIRGTGSTEAFF.

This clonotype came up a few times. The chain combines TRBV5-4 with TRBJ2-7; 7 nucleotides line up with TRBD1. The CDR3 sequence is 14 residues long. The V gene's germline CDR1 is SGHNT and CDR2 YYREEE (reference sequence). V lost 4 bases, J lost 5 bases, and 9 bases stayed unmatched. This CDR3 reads CASSPGGVENEQYF. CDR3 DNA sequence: TGTGCCAGCAGCCCAGGGGGAGTGGAGAACGAGCAGTACTTC.

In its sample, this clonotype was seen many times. The CDR3 is CASSPLAGTNEQFF. The CDR3 nucleotides read TGTGCCAGCAGCCCACTAGCGGGGACCAATGAGCAGTTCTTC. V gene TRBV11-2 combines with J gene TRBJ2-1; TRBD2 matches at 10 bases. CDR1 and CDR2 from the germline V gene are SGHAT and FQNNGV. CDR3 length equals 14 residues. The junction had 4 bases not matched to a gene; V was cut back by 5 bases and J by 6 bases.

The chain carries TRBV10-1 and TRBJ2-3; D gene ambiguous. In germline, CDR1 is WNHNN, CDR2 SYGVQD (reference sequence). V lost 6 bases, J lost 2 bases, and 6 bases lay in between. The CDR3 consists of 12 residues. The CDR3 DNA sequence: TGCGCCAGCAGCGGCCCCACAGATACGCAGTATTTT. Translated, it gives CASSGPTDTQYF.

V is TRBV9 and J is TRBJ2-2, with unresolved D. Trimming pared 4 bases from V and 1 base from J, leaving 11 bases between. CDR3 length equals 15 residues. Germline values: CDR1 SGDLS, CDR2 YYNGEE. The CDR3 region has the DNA TGTGCCAGCAGCTACTCCAGACAGAACACCGGGGAGCTGTTTTTT. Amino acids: CASSYSRQNTGELFF.

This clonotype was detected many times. The CDR3 bases are TGTGCCTGGAGTGTAGGGGGAACAAATGAAGCTTTCTTT. This encodes CAWSVGGTNEAFF. The chain employs TRBV30 and TRBJ1-1, with D possibly being TRBD1 (6 bases). The V and J ends lost 0 bases and 7 bases respectively, with 12 bases between them. The CDR3 runs to 13 residues. The germline gives CDR1 GTSNPN, CDR2 SVGIG (reference sequence).

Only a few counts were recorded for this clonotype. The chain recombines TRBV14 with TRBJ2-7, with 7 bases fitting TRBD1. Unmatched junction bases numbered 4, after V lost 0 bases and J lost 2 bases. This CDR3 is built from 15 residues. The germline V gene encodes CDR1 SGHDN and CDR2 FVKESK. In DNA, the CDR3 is TGTGCCAGCAGCCAAGATCTGACAGGGCCCTACGAGCAGTACTTC. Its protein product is CASSQDLTGPYEQYF.

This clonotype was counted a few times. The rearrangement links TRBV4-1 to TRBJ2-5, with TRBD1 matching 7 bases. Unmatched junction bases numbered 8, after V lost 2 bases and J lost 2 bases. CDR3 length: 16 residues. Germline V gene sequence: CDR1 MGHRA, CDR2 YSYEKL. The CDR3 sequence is CASSQPFRDSQETQYF. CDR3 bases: TGCGCCAGCAGCCAACCTTTCCGGGACAGTCAAGAGACCCAGTACTTC.